The 30 T cell receptor beta chains below all came from one sample that was sequenced in a study of blood T cell repertoires in COVID-19. Assay: immunoSEQ multiplex PCR; the TCRdb copy retains only in-frame clones and omits some. The sample lists approximately 250,000 clones, approximately 90% occurring once. Material: PBMCs or T cells enriched from blood (not recorded which). Receptors originate from a woman aged 40 to 50 with acute COVID-19.

The J gene is TRBJ1-6, the V gene TRBV19; 10 bases fit TRBD1. The length of the CDR3 is 15 residues. Per the germline V gene, CDR1 is LNHDA and CDR2 is SQIVND (reference sequence). V shed 4 bases, J shed 8 bases, and the junction held 5 bases outside the gene matches. For the CDR3, the DNA is TGTGCCAGTAGTAAGACAGGGGGCGAGTATTCACCCCTCCACTTT. Its translation: CASSKTGGEYSPLHF.

V usage is TRBV7-2 and J usage is TRBJ2-3; the D gene is possibly TRBD1 (6 bases). This CDR3 region has 16 residues. With 5 bases removed from V and 4 bases from J, the gap between germline ends came to 19 bases. The germline CDR1 and CDR2 sequences are SGHTA and FQGNSA. The CDR3 region is CASSRGSRGRPDTQYF. DNA of the CDR3: TGTGCCAGCAGCAGGGGGTCACGCGGACGCCCAGATACGCAGTATTTT.

The chain links TRBV5-1 to TRBJ1-1; no clear D gene. Germline CDR1 is SGHRS and CDR2 is YFSETQ. V dropped 2 bases and J dropped 1 base, with 6 bases sitting between them. The CDR3 extends over 13 amino acids. In DNA, the CDR3 is TGCGCCAGCAGCTTATGGAGGAACACTGAAGCTTTCTTT. It specifies CASSLWRNTEAFF.

This chain connects TRBV9 to TRBJ1-3; TRBD1 is a possible D gene (5 bases). CDR3 length: 15 residues. V lost 0 bases, J lost 4 bases, and 11 bases lay in between. The germline CDR1 and CDR2 sequences are SGDLS and YYNGEE. The CDR3 here is CASSVGGVGGNTIYF. CDR3 coding DNA: TGTGCCAGCAGCGTAGGGGGCGTAGGAGGAAACACCATATATTTT.

This chain joins TRBV12-3 or TRBV12-4 and TRBJ1-4; D gene ambiguous. V gave up 1 base and J gave up 7 bases, with 7 bases separating them. The CDR3 loop spans 13 amino acids. This CDR3 is CASSLGYGEKLFF. In nucleotides, the CDR3 is TGTGCCAGCAGTTTAGGCTACGGTGAAAAACTGTTTTTT.

This rearrangement joins TRBV24-1 to TRBJ2-7; 10 bases are a match to TRBD2. This CDR3 has 17 residues. Trimming removed 2 bases from V and 2 bases from J; junction bases left unmatched: 8. Per the germline V gene, CDR1 is KGHDR and CDR2 is SFDVKD. The DNA of the CDR3 is TGTGCCACCAGTGATTGGACTAGCGGCTTCTGTACCTACGAGCAGTACGTC. As protein: CATSDWTSGFCTYEQYV.

This chain uses TRBV7-2 with TRBJ1-6; 7 nucleotides match TRBD1. The CDR3 consists of 16 residues. Trimming took 5 bases from V and 2 from J; bases not matched to a gene: 6. Germline V lookup: CDR1 SGHTA, CDR2 FQGNSA. CDR3 DNA: TGTGCCAGCAGCCACCAGGGGGGAACCTATAATTCACCCCTCCACTTT. Protein product: CASSHQGGTYNSPLHF. Together with reference TRBV7-2 and TRBJ1-6, the CDR3 gives the full variable domain: GAGVSQSPSNKVTEKGKDVELRCDPISGHTALYWYRQSLGQGLEFLIYFQGNSAPDKSGLPSDRFSAERTGGSVSTLTIQRTQQEDSAVYLCASSHQGGTYNSPLHFGNGTRLTVT.

The chain employs TRBV7-2 and TRBJ2-5; 7 bases are a match to TRBD2. CDR3 length equals 15 residues. V was clipped by 1 base and J by 7 bases; unmatched bases: 9. Germline-derived CDR1 and CDR2 are SGHTA and FQGNSA. The CDR3 bases are TGTGCCAGCAGCTTAGGCTTGGGGGGGGTCGCGACCCAGTACTTC. Translated: CASSLGLGGVATQYF.

V and J are TRBV11-3 and TRBJ2-1; TRBD2 aligns across 7 bases. The CDR3 totals 18 residues. Germline V gene sequence: CDR1 SGHNT, CDR2 YENEEA. V dropped 7 bases and J dropped 2; count of bases not matched to a gene: 17. Here the CDR3 reads CASTLYPGGGSAYNEQFF. CDR3 sequence (DNA): TGTGCCAGCACCCTGTACCCTGGTGGCGGGAGTGCCTACAATGAGCAGTTCTTC.

CDR3 loop: CASSQGGWGNTEAFF. The CDR3 bases are TGTGCCAGCAGTCAGGGGGGCTGGGGGAACACTGAAGCTTTCTTT. The chain uses TRBV5-6 and TRBJ1-1, with TRBD1 matching over 7 bases. Looked up from germline, CDR1 is SGHDT and CDR2 is YYEEEE. V shed 5 bases, J shed 1 base, and the junction held 8 bases outside the gene matches. This CDR3 spans 15 amino acids.

About this clone itself: The sample holds other DNA sequences that translate to the same CDR3. This chain connects TRBV4-1 to TRBJ2-7, with TRBD2 as a possible D gene (6 bases). V lost 4 bases to trimming and J lost 6 bases, with 16 bases between them. Germline CDR1 is MGHRA and CDR2 is YSYEKL. This CDR3 spans 14 amino acids. CDR3 coding DNA: TGCGCCAGCAGCCCCGGAGGGGACCAAGGCGAGCAGTACGTC. This gives the protein CASSPGGDQGEQYV.

This rearrangement joins TRBV5-1 to TRBJ2-7; D gene unclear. The CDR3 spans 15 residues. Per germline, CDR1 SGHRS and CDR2 YFSETQ. Between the trimmed V and J ends, which lost 3 bases and 2 bases, there was a span of 15 bases. The CDR3 loop reads CASSSAGAGTYEQYF. In DNA, the CDR3 is TGCGCCAGCAGCTCGGCAGGCGCAGGAACCTACGAGCAGTACTTC.

This clone has only one observation. The chain employs TRBV4-2 and TRBJ1-2; no definite D call. The CDR3 is 16 amino acids. V was pared by 0 bases and J by 6 bases, with 17 bases between. Germline-derived CDR1 and CDR2 are LGHNA and YNFKEQ. CDR3 nucleotide sequence: TGTGCCAGCAGCCAAGATAGTCCGTTAAAAGGAGATGGCTACACCTTC. It is translated as CASSQDSPLKGDGYTF.

The gene calls are TRBV29-1 and TRBJ2-2; tentative D call: TRBD2 (6 bases). Germline assignment: CDR1 SQVTM and CDR2 ANQGSEA. CDR3 length: 15 residues. V lost 7 bases to trimming and J lost 6 bases, with 21 bases between them. CDR3 in amino acids: CSAKTGRGRAGELFF. The CDR3 coding sequence is TGCAGCGCTAAAACGGGGCGGGGACGCGCCGGGGAGCTGTTTTTT.

This clone was seen only a few times. This chain links TRBV5-5 with TRBJ1-4; D remains unclear. This CDR3 is 16 amino acids long. The germline V gene encodes CDR1 SGHKS and CDR2 YYEKEE (reference sequence). Trimming left V 0 bases short and J 5 bases short, with 14 bases between. CDR3 DNA: TGTGCCAGCAGCTTGGCGTTCACAGCCAACAATGAAAAACTGTTTTTT. This translates into CASSLAFTANNEKLFF.

V usage is TRBV5-1 and J usage is TRBJ1-1; TRBD1 is a possible D gene (6 bases). Trimming removed 5 bases at V and 0 bases at J, with 14 bases between. This CDR3 spans 15 amino acids. Germline V CDR1 and CDR2: SGHRS, YFSETQ. CDR3 DNA sequence: TGCGCCAGCAGGGGGGCAGGTGGCATGAACACTGAAGCTTTCTTT. Its protein product is CASRGAGGMNTEAFF.

This chain uses TRBV5-1 with TRBJ2-7; perhaps TRBD1 as D (6 bases). CDR1 and CDR2 (germline): SGHRS, YFSETQ. The CDR3 runs 15 residues. Trimming shortened V by 4 bases and J by 2 bases, and 16 bases separated the two germline ends. CDR3 DNA sequence: TGCGCCAGCAGCGTACAGGGAGAGGGCCCCTACGAGCAGTACTTC. Translating it yields CASSVQGEGPYEQYF.

The chain uses TRBV25-1 and TRBJ1-4; TRBD1 might be the D (5 bases). The CDR3 runs to 15 residues. Germline-derived CDR1 and CDR2 are MGHDK and SYGVNS. The V end was cut by 3 bases, the J end by 7 bases, with 15 bases between. As DNA, the CDR3 is TGTGCCAGCAGTGATGAGTGGCAGGGTGGTGAAAAACTGTTTTTT. It yields the protein CASSDEWQGGEKLFF.

CDR3: CSALDTPTVYF. The CDR3 nucleotides read TGCAGTGCGCTAGATACCCCTACCGTATATTTT. V gene TRBV20-1 combines with J gene TRBJ1-3; no reliable D call. Trimming pared 6 bases from V and 14 bases from J, leaving 17 bases between. Germline CDR1 reads DFQATT; CDR2 reads SNEGSKA (reference sequence). The CDR3 runs to 11 residues.

The V and J genes are TRBV11-2 and TRBJ2-3, with D perhaps matching TRBD1 (5 bases). V lost 4 bases, J lost 5 bases, and 13 bases lay in between. CDR3 length equals 14 residues. Germline V lookup: CDR1 SGHAT, CDR2 FQNNGV. The CDR3 nucleotides are TGTGCCAGCAGCTCCTTTAGGGGCCGAGATACGCAGTATTTT. It is translated as CASSSFRGRDTQYF. Together with reference TRBV11-2 and TRBJ2-3, the CDR3 gives the full variable domain: EAGVAQSPRYKIIEKRQSVAFWCNPISGHATLYWYQQILGQGPKLLIQFQNNGVVDDSQLPKDRFSAERLKGVDSTLKIQPAKLEDSAVYLCASSSFRGRDTQYFGPGTRLTVL.

This clone was seen only once. This sequence joins TRBV2 and TRBJ2-7, with 9 nucleotides matching TRBD2. In germline, CDR1 is SNHLY, CDR2 FYNNEI. J was trimmed by 5 bases and V by 2 bases; bases with no gene match: 16. The CDR3 runs to 18 residues. The CDR3 DNA reads TGTGCCAGCAGTGAAAGGACGACTAGCGGTCGGAGAGGCGACGAGCAGTACGTC. Protein sequence: CASSERTTSGRRGDEQYV.

DNA of the CDR3: TGTGCCAGCAGCCAATACCAGGCGGTTGGGGAGGATGGCTACACCTTC. The encoded protein is CASSQYQAVGEDGYTF. The chain has TRBV16 and TRBJ1-2; D is undetermined. V was pared by 1 base and J by 6 bases, with 18 bases between. CDR1 is KGHSY and CDR2 is FQNENV in the germline V gene. The CDR3 extends over 16 amino acids. Full variable domain (remainder filled in from reference TRBV16 and TRBJ1-2): GEEVAQTPKHLVRGEGQKAKLYCAPIKGHSYVFWYQQVLKNEFKFLISFQNENVFDETGMPKERFSAKCLPNSPCSLEIQATKLEDSAVYFCASSQYQAVGEDGYTFGSGTRLTVV.

The V gene is TRBV3-1 (or the pseudogene TRBV3-2), the J gene TRBJ1-4; D is unclear. The CDR3 spans 12 residues. CDR1 LGHDT and CDR2 YNNKEL come from the germline V gene (reference sequence). V lost 1 base and J 8 bases, leaving 5 bases between the germline ends. The CDR3 nucleotides are TGTGCCAGCAGCCAAGGGCGGGAAAAACTGTTTTTT. Its protein product is CASSQGREKLFF.

V is TRBV19 and J is TRBJ2-1, with 10 bases identical to TRBD1. The CDR3 is 17 residues long. Germline values: CDR1 LNHDA, CDR2 SQIVND (reference sequence). V lost 5 bases, J lost 7 bases, and 14 bases stayed unmatched. The CDR3: CASSGRGQDRGFNEQFF. In nucleotides, the CDR3 is TGTGCCAGTAGTGGCCGGGGGCAGGACAGGGGGTTTAATGAGCAGTTCTTC.

The chain joins TRBV12-5 to TRBJ1-2, with D possibly being TRBD1 (6 bases). Trimming removed 6 bases at V and 4 bases at J, with 18 bases between. This CDR3 comprises 15 residues. CDR1 is LGHNT and CDR2 is FRNRAP in the germline V gene. The CDR3 region has the DNA TGTGCTAGTGGGTTCTTCAACAGGGTGGGCTATGGCTACACCTTC. The encoded protein is CASGFFNRVGYGYTF.

The chain carries TRBV6-5 and TRBJ1-2, with 10 nucleotides matching TRBD1. The junction had 2 bases not matched to a gene; V was cut back by 6 bases and J by 7 bases. CDR1 and CDR2 (germline): MNHEY, SVGAGI. This CDR3 contains 12 residues. The CDR3 loop is CASSGTGVGYTF. CDR3 DNA: TGTGCCAGCAGCGGGACAGGGGTTGGCTACACCTTC.

The J gene is TRBJ2-2, the V gene TRBV7-9; 7 nucleotides match TRBD1. CDR1 SEHNR and CDR2 FQNEAQ come from the germline V gene (reference sequence). There are 17 residues in the CDR3. Trimming removed 2 bases from V and 4 bases from J; junction bases left unmatched: 10. DNA of the CDR3: TGTGCCAGCAGCTTATGGCCCAGGACAGGTAGCACCGGGGAGCTGTTTTTT. Its translation is CASSLWPRTGSTGELFF.

The V and J genes are TRBV6-5 and TRBJ2-2; D is uncertain. The CDR3 covers 16 residues. The germline gives CDR1 MNHEY, CDR2 SVGAGI. The V gene lost 0 bases and the J gene lost 4 bases, with 12 bases spanning the gap. CDR3 coding DNA: TGTGCCAGCAGTTACTCCCGGGTGTTGGGCACCGGGGAGCTGTTTTTT. Amino acids: CASSYSRVLGTGELFF.

The CDR3 protein is CASSYRGRFDEQYF. As DNA, the CDR3 is TGTGCCAGCAGTTACAGGGGGCGATTCGACGAGCAGTACTTC. The rearrangement links TRBV6-5 to TRBJ2-7, with TRBD1 matching over 7 bases. The CDR3 runs to 14 residues. The germline CDR1 and CDR2 sequences are MNHEY and SVGAGI. Trimming removed 2 bases from V and 5 bases from J; junction bases left unmatched: 6.

The V and J genes are TRBV30 and TRBJ1-6; the D gene is possibly TRBD1 (6 bases). Germline values: CDR1 GTSNPN, CDR2 SVGIG (reference sequence). CDR3 length equals 14 residues. The germline V and J ends were trimmed by 1 base and 7 bases, with 11 bases remaining between them. The CDR3 bases are TGTGCCTGGAGTGAGAGGACAGTCAATTCACCCCTCCACTTT. Translated, it gives CAWSERTVNSPLHF. The variable domain in full, completed from reference TRBV30 and TRBJ1-6, reads SQTIHQWPATLVQPVGSPLSLECTVEGTSNPNLYWYRQAAGRGLQLLFYSVGIGQISSEVPQNLSASRPQDRQFILSSKKLLLSDSGFYLCAWSERTVNSPLHFGNGTRLTVT.